The 18 T cell receptor beta chains listed next were all sequenced from one sample in a study of cytotoxic CD8 clonotypes in ibrutinib-treated CLL. Profiling relied on immunoSEQ multiplex PCR, and the TCRdb table lists in-frame clones only, not all of them. The sample comprises hundreds of thousands of clones, roughly 70% of which are singletons, and 15% rests with the top ten. The sample was PBMCs, taken after 24 months of ibrutinib treatment. Receptors were obtained from a human donor with chronic lymphocytic leukemia.

This clone was seen only a few times. V and J are TRBV5-6 and TRBJ2-6; a possible D gene is TRBD2 (5 bases). Trimming stripped 2 bases from V and 3 bases from J, with 9 bases between. CDR3 length: 15 amino acids. CDR1 and CDR2 (germline): SGHDT, YYEEEE. For the CDR3, the DNA is TGTGCCAGCAGCTTCGGGGTGAGTGGGGCCAACGTCCTGACTTTC. This sequence encodes CASSFGVSGANVLTF.

The chain uses TRBV7-2 and TRBJ2-5; 9 bases agree with TRBD2. Germline CDR1 SGHTA, CDR2 FQGNSA. The CDR3 covers 13 residues. V lost 6 bases and J lost 5; bases outside the gene matches: 4. The CDR3 reads CASRAGLAETQYF. The CDR3 DNA follows: TGTGCCAGCAGAGCGGGACTAGCCGAGACCCAGTACTTC.

As DNA, the CDR3 is TGTGCCAGCAGCGTATCTGGTGTGGCAGGGGAGACCCAGTACTTC. Protein product: CASSVSGVAGETQYF. The chain couples TRBV9 to TRBJ2-5, with a possible D match to TRBD1 (5 bases). Germline lookup yields CDR1 SGDLS and CDR2 YYNGEE. V was shortened by 1 base and J by 5 bases, with 15 bases between the two germline ends. This CDR3 spans 15 amino acids. The full variable domain, completed using reference TRBV9 and TRBJ2-5, is DSGVTQTPKHLITATGQRVTLRCSPRSGDLSVYWYQQSLDQGLQFLIQYYNGEERAKGNILERFSAQQFPDLHSELNLSSLELGDSALYFCASSVSGVAGETQYFGPGTRLLVL.

The J gene is TRBJ2-7, the V gene TRBV29-1; D may be TRBD2 (5 bases). The CDR3 has 11 amino acids. The germline V gene encodes CDR1 SQVTM and CDR2 ANQGSEA. Trimming took off 7 bases at V and 6 bases at J, with 13 bases between the two ends. The CDR3 loop reads CSAGRVGEQYF. In nucleotides, the CDR3 is TGCAGCGCCGGGCGGGTGGGCGAGCAGTACTTC.

This clone has only a few counts. The rearrangement uses TRBV6-5 and TRBJ1-2, with D possibly being TRBD1 (6 bases). Germline V lookup: CDR1 MNHEY, CDR2 SVGAGI. The CDR3 runs to 14 residues. V dropped 5 bases and J dropped 8 bases, with 18 bases sitting between them. For the CDR3, the DNA is TGTGCCAGCAGTATCAACAGGGCACTAGGAGGCTACACCTTC. Translated: CASSINRALGGYTF.

This sequence joins TRBV5-5 and TRBJ2-1; 10 bases align to TRBD2. J gave up 3 bases and V 5 bases, and 5 bases lay outside the gene matches. This CDR3 spans 15 amino acids. Germline loops: CDR1 SGHKS, CDR2 YYEKEE (reference sequence). The CDR3 region has the DNA TGTGCCAGCAGGCTCACTAGCGGGAACTACAATGAGCAGTTCTTC. It specifies CASRLTSGNYNEQFF.

The chain uses TRBV10-3 and TRBJ1-5; no clear D. CDR3 length equals 16 residues. Germline-derived CDR1 and CDR2 are ENHRY and SYGVKD. V shed 0 bases and J shed 0 bases, with 9 bases lying between them. The CDR3 sequence: CAISESGDYSNQPQHF. The CDR3 region has the DNA TGTGCCATCAGTGAGTCGGGCGATTATAGCAATCAGCCCCAGCATTTT.

This clone was observed a single time. The chain has TRBV2 and TRBJ2-5; 9 bases map to TRBD2. The J call is uncertain, as TRBJ2-7 better fits the DNA end. The CDR3 totals 14 residues. Germline CDR1 and CDR2: SNHLY and FYNNEI. CDR3 DNA: TGTGCCAGCACCCAGCGGGAGGATTCCTACGAGCAGTACTTC. It encodes CASTQREDSYEQYF.

This clone was recorded a few times. The chain uses TRBV5-1 and TRBJ2-1, with D possibly being TRBD2 (5 bases). Germline CDR1 SGHRS, CDR2 YFSETQ. Trimming shortened V by 0 bases and J by 9 bases, and 7 bases separated the two germline ends. This CDR3 contains 12 residues. This CDR3 reads CASSLEGAEQFF. CDR3 in DNA: TGCGCCAGCAGCTTGGAGGGAGCTGAGCAGTTCTTC.

The chain recombines TRBV10-3 with TRBJ1-5, with 9 positions matching TRBD1. Losses at the gene ends were 10 bases for V and 0 bases for J; bases not matched to a gene: 4. This CDR3 region has 14 residues. CDR1 ENHRY and CDR2 SYGVKD come from the germline V gene. CDR3 sequence (DNA): TGTGCCACTGACAGGGGGAATAGCAATCAGCCCCAGCATTTT. Its protein product is CATDRGNSNQPQHF.

The V gene is TRBV28, the J gene TRBJ2-7, with a tentative D call TRBD1 (5 bases). Germline V lookup: CDR1 MDHEN, CDR2 SYDVKM. Deletions cut 5 bases from V and 2 bases from J, with 16 bases between. CDR3 length: 15 amino acids. The CDR3 bases are TGTGCCAGCAGTCCCTTCGAGACAGAGACCTACGAGCAGTACTTC. Protein product: CASSPFETETYEQYF.

V and J are TRBV9 and TRBJ2-7, with TRBD1 matching 7 bases. Per the germline V gene, CDR1 is SGDLS and CDR2 is YYNGEE. V was pared by 0 bases and J by 0 bases, with 3 bases of the junction left unmatched. CDR3 length: 15 residues. The CDR3 DNA sequence: TGTGCCAGCAGCGTAGGGTGGGACAGCTCCTACGAGCAGTACTTC. Residues: CASSVGWDSSYEQYF.

Details on this clone: A much larger clonotype is one base distant, so this may be a read error. This chain connects TRBV2 to TRBJ1-1; D remains ambiguous. The germline CDR1 and CDR2 sequences are SNHLY and FYNNEI. Trimming left V 6 bases short and J 0 bases short, with 2 bases between. The CDR3 length is 11 residues. CDR3 loop: CASRVNTEAFF. Here the CDR3 DNA reads TGTGCCAGCAGGGTGAACACTGAAGCTTTCTTT.

The gene calls are TRBV19 and TRBJ1-5; TRBD1 might be the D (5 bases). CDR3 length equals 15 residues. The V end was cut by 5 bases, the J end by 2 bases, with 13 bases between. Germline loops: CDR1 LNHDA, CDR2 SQIVND (reference sequence). Here the CDR3 reads CASSPPGLGNQPQHF. In DNA form, the CDR3 reads TGTGCCAGTAGTCCGCCGGGGCTGGGCAATCAGCCCCAGCATTTT. Looking up the rest from reference TRBV19 and TRBJ1-5 gives the full variable domain: DGGITQSPKYLFRKEGQNVTLSCEQNLNHDAMYWYRQDPGQGLRLIYYSQIVNDFQKGDIAEGYSVSREKKESFPLTVTSAQKNPTAFYLCASSPPGLGNQPQHFGDGTRLSIL.

This chain uses TRBV11-2 with TRBJ2-1; 10 bases agree with TRBD2. CDR3 size: 17 residues. V shed 5 bases and J 2 bases; nucleotides not matched to a gene: 9. In germline, CDR1 is SGHAT, CDR2 FQNNGV. The CDR3: CASSPTPSGSTYNEQFF. The DNA of the CDR3 is TGTGCCAGCAGCCCTACTCCTAGCGGGAGTACCTACAATGAGCAGTTCTTC. The entire variable domain, with the rest obtained from reference TRBV11-2 and TRBJ2-1, is as follows: EAGVAQSPRYKIIEKRQSVAFWCNPISGHATLYWYQQILGQGPKLLIQFQNNGVVDDSQLPKDRFSAERLKGVDSTLKIQPAKLEDSAVYLCASSPTPSGSTYNEQFFGPGTRLTVL.

V usage is TRBV5-1 and J usage is TRBJ2-5; D is undetermined. The CDR3 contains 13 residues. CDR1 is SGHRS, CDR2 YFSETQ, per germline. The ends were cut back, 0 bases at V and 5 bases at J, with 8 bases in the middle. For the CDR3, the DNA is TGCGCCAGCAGCTTGGGTCAAGGGGAGACCCAGTACTTC. Translating gives CASSLGQGETQYF.

This chain joins TRBV4-1 and TRBJ2-1, with 9 bases fitting TRBD2. The CDR3 length is 15 residues. Germline CDR1 and CDR2: MGHRA and YSYEKL. V trimming: 1 base; J trimming: 6 bases; junction bases outside the gene matches: 4. The CDR3 DNA is TGCGCCAGCAGCCAAGCAGCGGGAGGTCCCAATGAGCAGTTCTTC. Translating it yields CASSQAAGGPNEQFF.

This clone was found many times. The chain couples TRBV21-1 to TRBJ2-1; the D call in the table, TRBD1, was not verified against the DNA. TRBV21-1 is a listed pseudogene. This CDR3 spans 17 amino acids. In DNA, the CDR3 is TGTGCCAGCACCTCAAAGGGGACAGGGGGATTCTACAATGAGCAGTTCTTC. Translating it yields CASTSKGTGGFYNEQFF.